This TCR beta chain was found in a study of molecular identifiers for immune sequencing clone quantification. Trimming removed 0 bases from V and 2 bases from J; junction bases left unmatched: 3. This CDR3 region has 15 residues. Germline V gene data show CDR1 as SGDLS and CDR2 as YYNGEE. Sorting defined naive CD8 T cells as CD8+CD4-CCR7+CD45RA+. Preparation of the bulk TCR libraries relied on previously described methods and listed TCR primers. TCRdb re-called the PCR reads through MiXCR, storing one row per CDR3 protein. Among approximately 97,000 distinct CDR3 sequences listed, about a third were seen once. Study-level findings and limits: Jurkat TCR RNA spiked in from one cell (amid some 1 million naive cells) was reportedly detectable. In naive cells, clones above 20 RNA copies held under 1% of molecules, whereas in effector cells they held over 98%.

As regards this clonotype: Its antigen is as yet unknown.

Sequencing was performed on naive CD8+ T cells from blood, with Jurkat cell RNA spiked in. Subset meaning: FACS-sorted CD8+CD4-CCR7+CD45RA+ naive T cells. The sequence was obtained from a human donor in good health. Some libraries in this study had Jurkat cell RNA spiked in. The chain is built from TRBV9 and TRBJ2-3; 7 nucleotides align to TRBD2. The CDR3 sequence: CASSVGDYHTDTQYF. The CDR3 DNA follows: TGTGCCAGCAGCGTAGGGGACTATCACACAGATACGCAGTATTTT.